The following is a TCR beta chain sequence with its context. This sample stems from a study of blood T cell repertoires in COVID-19. V gave up 5 bases and J gave up 0 bases; unmatched junction bases: 8. CDR3 length equals 16 residues. Germline values: CDR1 MNHEY, CDR2 SMNVEV (reference sequence). The repertoire was sequenced with immunoSEQ multiplex PCR; TCRdb's copy has only in-frame clones and lacks some. Altogether around 270,000 clones are present, roughly 86% being singletons, with the ten largest covering roughly 4.9%. During active infection, Seattle patients enrolled and were then monitored through disease.

The sequenced sample consisted of peripheral blood. The genes are TRBV27 and TRBJ1-2; 8 bases are shared with TRBD1. The receptor comes from a woman aged 55-70 years with COVID-19, enrolled during active disease. The CDR3 spells CASSPGQVLANYGYTF. CDR3 coding DNA: TGTGCCAGCAGTCCGGGACAGGTACTAGCTAACTATGGCTACACCTTC.